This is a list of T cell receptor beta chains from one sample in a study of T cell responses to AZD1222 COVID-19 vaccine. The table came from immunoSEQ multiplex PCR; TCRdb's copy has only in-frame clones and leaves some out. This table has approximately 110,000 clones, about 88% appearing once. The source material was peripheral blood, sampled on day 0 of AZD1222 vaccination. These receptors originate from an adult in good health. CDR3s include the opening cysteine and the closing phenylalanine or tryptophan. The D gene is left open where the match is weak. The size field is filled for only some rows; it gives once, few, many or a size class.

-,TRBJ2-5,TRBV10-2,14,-,TGCGCCAGCAGTGAGACGGGACCCGGGGCGACCCAGTACTTC,CASSETGPGATQYF
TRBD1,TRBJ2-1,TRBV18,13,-,TGTGCCAGCTCACAGGACAGGGGTGGTGAGCAGTTCTTC,CASSQDRGGEQFF
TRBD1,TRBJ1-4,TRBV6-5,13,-,TGTGCCAGCAGTCGACAGGGGGCAGAAAAACTGTTTTTT,CASSRQGAEKLFF
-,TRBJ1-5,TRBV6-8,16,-,TGTGCCAGCAGTTACTCCAGGGTGGGGTTCAATCAGCCCCAGCATTTT,CASSYSRVGFNQPQHF
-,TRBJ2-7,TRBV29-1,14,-,TGCAGCGTTGAGACACGAATGGGTTCCTACGAGCAGTACTTC,CSVETRMGSYEQYF
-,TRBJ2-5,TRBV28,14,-,TGTGCCAGCAGTTTCGGCCAGAACCAAGAGACCCAGTACTTC,CASSFGQNQETQYF
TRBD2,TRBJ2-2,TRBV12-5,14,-,TGTGCTTCTTGTTGGCGGGAGGTCACCGGGGAGCTGTTTTTT,CASCWREVTGELFF
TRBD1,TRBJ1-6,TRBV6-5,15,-,TGTGCCACCCAGCCCTGGGGACAGGGCGAGATGGCCCTCCACTTT,CATQPWGQGEMALHF
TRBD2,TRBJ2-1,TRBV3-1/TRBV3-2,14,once,TGTGCCAGCAGTAAGAGCGGGAGTGCGGGTGAGCAGTTCTTC,CASSKSGSAGEQFF
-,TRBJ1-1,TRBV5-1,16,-,TGCGCCAGCAGCTTGAATGGGGGCCTGATGAACACTGAAGCTTTCTTT,CASSLNGGLMNTEAFF
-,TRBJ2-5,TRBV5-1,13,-,TGCGCCAGCAGCTGGCGACAGCAAGAGACCCAGTACTTC,CASSWRQQETQYF
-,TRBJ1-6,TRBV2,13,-,TGTGCCAGCAGGTCAGGGTGGAATTCACCCCTCCACTTT,CASRSGWNSPLHF
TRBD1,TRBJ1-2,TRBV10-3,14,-,TGTGCCATCAGTCCGGGACAGGGGGCCTATGGCTACACCTTC,CAISPGQGAYGYTF
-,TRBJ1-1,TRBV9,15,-,TGTGCCAGCAGCGTAATCGGGGAGGGGAACACTGAAGCTTTCTTT,CASSVIGEGNTEAFF
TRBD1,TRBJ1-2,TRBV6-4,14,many,TGTGCCAGCAGCGAGGGGGGGACAGGGACTGGCTACACCTTC,CASSEGGTGTGYTF
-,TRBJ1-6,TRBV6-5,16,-,TGTGCCAGCAGTTACCAGGCAGTGGGTCTCGACTCACCCCTCCACTTT,CASSYQAVGLDSPLHF
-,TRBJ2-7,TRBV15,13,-,TGTGCCACCAGCAGATCAAAGGGTTACGAGCAGTACTTC,CATSRSKGYEQYF
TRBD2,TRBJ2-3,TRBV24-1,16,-,TGTGCCACCAGTGTAACCGGGACTAGCATCACAGATACGCAGTATTTT,CATSVTGTSITDTQYF
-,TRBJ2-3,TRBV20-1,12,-,TGCAGTGCTAGTACCGGGTCAGATACGCAGTATTTT,CSASTGSDTQYF
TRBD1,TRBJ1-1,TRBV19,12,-,TGTGCCAGTAGTATCGACAGGGAAGGAGCTTTCTTT,CASSIDREGAFF
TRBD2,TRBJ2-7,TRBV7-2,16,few,TGTGCCAGCAGCTTAAGGGCTCCTAGCGGGGCCTACGAGCAGTACTTC,CASSLRAPSGAYEQYF
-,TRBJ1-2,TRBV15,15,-,TGTGCCACCAGCATGATGTCTGGGGGTGCGTTTGGCTACACCTTC,CATSMMSGGAFGYTF
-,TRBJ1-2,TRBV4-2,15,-,TGTGCCAGCAGCCAAGATGCGGGGGCAGGCTATGGCTACACCTTC,CASSQDAGAGYGYTF
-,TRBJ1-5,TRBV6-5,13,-,TGTGCCAGCAGCTCGGACAGCAATCAGCCCCAGCATTTT,CASSSDSNQPQHF
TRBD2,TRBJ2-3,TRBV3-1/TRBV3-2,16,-,TGTGCCAGCAGCGCGCGGACTAGCGCTTTTACAGATACGCAGTATTTT,CASSARTSAFTDTQYF
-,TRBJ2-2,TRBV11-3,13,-,TGTGCCAGCAACATACGGAACACCGGGGAGCTGTTTTTT,CASNIRNTGELFF
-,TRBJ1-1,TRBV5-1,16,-,TGCGCCAGCCGCCTTGGGCGGGGCCCCCCGAACACTGAAGCTTTCTTT,CASRLGRGPPNTEAFF
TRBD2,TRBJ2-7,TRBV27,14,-,TGTGCCAGCAGTCAAGCGGGGGATTCCTACGAGCAGTACTTC,CASSQAGDSYEQYF
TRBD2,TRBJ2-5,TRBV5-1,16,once,TGCGCCAGCAGCTTGGTTATAACTAGCGTACAAGAGACCCAGTACTTC,CASSLVITSVQETQYF
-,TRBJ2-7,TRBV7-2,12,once,TGTGCCAGCAGCCTACTCAACTACGAGCAGTACTTC,CASSLLNYEQYF
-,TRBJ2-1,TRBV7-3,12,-,TGTGCCAGCAGCTCCTCGGGGGGCGAGCAGTTCTTC,CASSSSGGEQFF
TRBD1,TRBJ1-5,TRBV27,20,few,TGTGCCAGCAGCCCACATCGGACAGGGGACATCCTCGGCGACAATCAGCCCCAGCATTTT,CASSPHRTGDILGDNQPQHF
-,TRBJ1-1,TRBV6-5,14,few,TGTGCCAGCAGAAGACAGGCATCGAACACTGAAGCTTTCTTT,CASRRQASNTEAFF
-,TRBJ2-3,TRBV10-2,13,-,TGCGCCAGCGGGGGGGCCCGAGCAGATACGCAGTATTTT,CASGGARADTQYF
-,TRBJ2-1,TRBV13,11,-,TGTGCCAGCAGCCCCAACAATGAGCAGTTCTTC,CASSPNNEQFF
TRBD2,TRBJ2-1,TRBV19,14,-,TGTGCCAGTAGTAGCAGACTAGCCCGGGGCGAGCAGTTCTTC,CASSSRLARGEQFF
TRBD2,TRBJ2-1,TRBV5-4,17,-,TGTGCCAGCAGCTTTGGACTAGCGCCGAGCTCCTACAATGAGCAGTTCTTC,CASSFGLAPSSYNEQFF
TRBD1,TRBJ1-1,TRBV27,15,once,TGTGCCAGCAGTCCGGCGACAGGGAGGTGGACTGAAGCTTTCTTT,CASSPATGRWTEAFF
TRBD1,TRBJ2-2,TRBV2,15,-,TGTGCCAGCACCACCACCGGGACAGGGGCCGGGGAGCTGTTTTTT,CASTTTGTGAGELFF
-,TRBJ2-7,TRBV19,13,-,TGTGCCATCACACACGGACGTGGGTACGAGCAGTACTTC,CAITHGRGYEQYF
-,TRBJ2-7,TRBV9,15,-,TGTGCCAGCAGCCCACAGGTAACAACGTTAAAAGAGCAGTACTTC,CASSPQVTTLKEQYF
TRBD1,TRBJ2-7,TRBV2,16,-,TGTGCCAGCAGTGAGTATCGCCGGGACAGCTCCTACGAGCAGTACTTC,CASSEYRRDSSYEQYF
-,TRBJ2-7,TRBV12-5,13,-,TGTGCTAGTGGTTTTGGGGATTTACGAGAGCAGTACTTC,CASGFGDLREQYF
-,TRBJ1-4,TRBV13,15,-,TGTGCCAGCAGCTTTCGTGACAGAGGCAATGAAAAACTGTTTTTT,CASSFRDRGNEKLFF
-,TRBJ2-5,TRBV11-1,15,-,TGTGCCAGCAGCTTAGTTTTCGGTCAGGGGGAGACCCAGTACTTC,CASSLVFGQGETQYF
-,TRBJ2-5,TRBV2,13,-,TGTGCCAAGAGGGAGAGGGCCCAAGAGACCCAGTACTTC,CAKRERAQETQYF
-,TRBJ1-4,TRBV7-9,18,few,TGTGCCAGCAGCTTAGGACGGACGGCATCCGTGGATAATGAAAAACTGTTTTTT,CASSLGRTASVDNEKLFF
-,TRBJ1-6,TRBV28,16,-,TGTGCCAGCAGCGCCGCAGGGAGCTCCTATAATTCACCCCTCCACTTT,CASSAAGSSYNSPLHF
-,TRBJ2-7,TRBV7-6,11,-,TGTGCCAGCAGCTCCGGTCTCGGTCAGTACTTC,CASSSGLGQYF
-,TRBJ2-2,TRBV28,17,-,TGTGCCAGCAGTTTATGGGGGCTAGGGAGCGGCCCCGGGGAGCTGTTTTTT,CASSLWGLGSGPGELFF
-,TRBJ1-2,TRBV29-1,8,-,TGCAGCCTCGGAGGCTACACCTTC,CSLGGYTF
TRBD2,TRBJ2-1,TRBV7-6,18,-,TGTGCCAGCAGCTTATTGACTAGCGGGAGCGGTGCGCACAATGAGCAGTTCTTC,CASSLLTSGSGAHNEQFF
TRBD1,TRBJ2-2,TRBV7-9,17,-,TGTGCCAGCAGCTTAGGTTTGCAGGACAGGGAGGCCGGGGAGCTGTTTTTT,CASSLGLQDREAGELFF